The next 15 T cell receptor beta chains were all read from a single sample in a study of T cell responses to AZD1222 COVID-19 vaccine (dated by TCRdb to about 2021). The time point label, as the study defines it: baseline before first vaccination. The library relied on the immunoSEQ multiplex PCR assay. The table comes from immuneACCESS by way of TCRdb, which keeps in-frame sequences with V and J called. Part of the clones is missing from these tables; in studies checked, under half for an unresolved V gene and the rest for unknown reasons. A total of roughly 200,000 clones appear in this sample, roughly 88% of them only once. The top ten clones comprise roughly 8% of the sample. Sequencing was performed on peripheral blood, taken on day 0 of AZD1222 vaccination. The receptors here all came from an adult in good health.

The V call is TRBV9, the J call TRBJ1-2; unclear D gene. This CDR3 is 13 amino acids long. Germline-derived CDR1 and CDR2 are SGDLS and YYNGEE. The germline V and J ends were trimmed by 3 bases and 8 bases, with 14 bases remaining between them. The CDR3 here is CASSASGSVGYTF. The CDR3 DNA reads as TGTGCCAGCAGCGCCTCGGGCTCGGTAGGCTACACCTTC.

The V gene is TRBV5-1, the J gene TRBJ2-7, with D perhaps matching TRBD1 or TRBD2 (5 bases each). V lost 5 bases and J lost 3, with 15 bases in between. The CDR3 is made up of 14 amino acids. Germline CDR1 and CDR2: SGHRS and YFSETQ. The CDR3 sequence: CASSRGTKNYEQYF. Here the CDR3 DNA reads TGCGCCAGCAGTCGAGGGACGAAAAACTACGAGCAGTACTTC. The full variable domain, completed using reference TRBV5-1 and TRBJ2-7, is KAGVTQTPRYLIKTRGQQVTLSCSPISGHRSVSWYQQTPGQGLQFLFEYFSETQRNKGNFPGRFSGRQFSNSRSEMNVSTLELGDSALYLCASSRGTKNYEQYFGPGTRLTVT.

The CDR3 reads CASSSIWGPYEQYF. CDR3 coding DNA: TGTGCCAGCAGCTCGATCTGGGGACCCTACGAGCAGTACTTC. The rearrangement uses TRBV11-2 and TRBJ2-7; D tentatively reads TRBD1 or TRBD2 (5 bases each). CDR1 and CDR2 from the germline V gene are SGHAT and FQNNGV. This CDR3 spans 14 amino acids. V was shortened by 4 bases and J by 2 bases, with 12 bases between the two germline ends.

In the case of this clone: Other DNA sequences from this sample encode an identical CDR3 as well. This chain joins TRBV27 and TRBJ1-2; D is possibly TRBD1 (5 bases). Trimming took 3 bases from V and 4 from J, leaving 9 bases between them. Germline CDR1 and CDR2: MNHEY and SMNVEV (reference sequence). This CDR3 region has 13 residues. In DNA form, the CDR3 reads TGTGCCAGCAGTTTCGGGGGGGGCTATGGCTACACCTTC. Translated: CASSFGGGYGYTF.

J is TRBJ1-6 and V is TRBV10-2; no firm D call. The CDR3 totals 15 residues. Germline V gives CDR1 WSHSY, CDR2 SAAADI. V dropped 7 bases and J dropped 7 bases, with 17 bases sitting between them. In DNA, the CDR3 is TGCGCCAGCATGAGGACCCCACGGTCCAATTCACCCCTCCACTTT. Amino acid sequence: CASMRTPRSNSPLHF.

Comment on this clone: Other DNA sequences in the same sample also yield this CDR3. The chain uses TRBV5-5 and TRBJ1-5; no clear D. Germline V CDR1 and CDR2: SGHKS, YYEKEE (reference sequence). The V end was cut by 2 bases, the J end by 3 bases, with 9 bases between. The CDR3 extends over 14 amino acids. CDR3 bases: TGTGCCAGCAGCTTAGGAGGTTACAATCAGCCCCAGCATTTT. Protein product: CASSLGGYNQPQHF.

V usage is TRBV28 and J usage is TRBJ2-1, with 12 positions matching TRBD2. The V gene's germline CDR1 is MDHEN and CDR2 SYDVKM. Trimming took 6 bases from V and 8 from J; bases not matched to a gene: 11. This CDR3 comprises 16 residues. The CDR3 spells CASSVTSGGPFDEQFF. Written as DNA, the CDR3 is TGTGCCAGCAGCGTGACTAGCGGGGGACCATTTGATGAGCAGTTCTTC.

The chain carries TRBV4-3 and TRBJ2-7; 10 bases line up with TRBD1. The J segment lost 3 bases and the V segment lost 1 base, leaving 3 bases of the junction unmatched. Germline V gene lookup returns CDR1 LGHNA and CDR2 YSLEER. The length of the CDR3 is 15 residues. The DNA of the CDR3 is TGCGCCAGCAGCCAAGGACAGGGGGCCTTCTACGAGCAGTACTTC. Its protein is CASSQGQGAFYEQYF.

The rearrangement links TRBV6-1 to TRBJ2-7; D not certain. Germline V gene data show CDR1 as MNHNS and CDR2 as SASEGT. V lost 1 base and J lost 2, with 12 bases in between. The length of the CDR3 is 15 residues. The CDR3 spells CASSEVWRQTYEQYF. The DNA for the CDR3 is TGTGCCAGCAGTGAAGTCTGGCGCCAGACCTACGAGCAGTACTTC.

J is TRBJ2-1 and V is TRBV11-1, with 14 bases matching TRBD2. This CDR3 is built from 13 residues. The J segment lost 16 bases and the V segment lost 1 base, leaving 3 bases of the junction unmatched. Germline V lookup: CDR1 SGHAT, CDR2 FQDESV (reference sequence). This CDR3 reads CASSLGGLAGDFF. CDR3 bases: TGTGCCAGCAGCTTAGGGGGACTAGCGGGGGATTTCTTC.

DNA of the CDR3: TGCGCCACCCTATCAGGGGGTAGCAATCAGCCCCAGCATTTT. Its translation is CATLSGGSNQPQHF. This chain uses TRBV10-1 with TRBJ1-5; 7 nucleotides line up with TRBD1. CDR3 length: 14 amino acids. Per the germline V gene, CDR1 is WNHNN and CDR2 is SYGVQD (reference sequence). Trimming took 10 bases from V and 0 from J; bases not matched to a gene: 6.

The chain recombines TRBV19 with TRBJ1-1, with D possibly TRBD1 on 5 matching bases. V dropped 10 bases and J dropped 4 bases, with 13 bases sitting between them. Germline V CDR1 and CDR2: LNHDA, SQIVND (reference sequence). There are 12 residues in the CDR3. The CDR3 DNA follows: TGTGCCACGCAGGGTGGGGCCACTGAAGCTTTCTTT. Protein: CATQGGATEAFF.

The gene calls are TRBV2 and TRBJ1-5; 7 bases are a match to TRBD1. The germline gives CDR1 SNHLY, CDR2 FYNNEI. The CDR3 length is 17 residues. The V and J ends lost 4 bases and 0 bases, in that order; junction bases with no gene match: 9. In DNA form, the CDR3 reads TGTGCCAGCAGTGGAGGCTACGGACAGGTTAGCAATCAGCCCCAGCATTTT. It translates to CASSGGYGQVSNQPQHF.

This sequence joins TRBV7-3 and TRBJ2-2; a weak D match, TRBD2 (6 bases). This CDR3 is 17 amino acids long. Germline CDR1 and CDR2: SGHTA and FQGTGA. Trimming removed 1 base at V and 3 bases at J, with 15 bases between. CDR3 residues: CASSLRWGGADTGELFF. Here the CDR3 DNA reads TGTGCCAGCAGCTTAAGGTGGGGCGGGGCCGACACCGGGGAGCTGTTTTTT.

J is TRBJ1-5 and V is TRBV18; 11 bases map to TRBD1. Per germline, CDR1 KGHSH and CDR2 LQKENI. CDR3 length: 16 amino acids. The junction had 8 bases not matched to a gene; V was cut back by 4 bases and J by 6 bases. For the CDR3, the DNA is TGTGCCAGCTCACAATCCAGGACAGGGGGCCCTCAGCCCCAGCATTTT. Translation gives CASSQSRTGGPQPQHF.